This T cell receptor beta chain is drawn from a study of shared clonotypes between healthy human individuals. The CDR3 covers 13 residues. Germline assignment: CDR1 SGHTA and CDR2 FQGNSA. The V end lost 6 bases, the J end lost 0 bases, and 5 bases lay between the germline ends. Using immunoSEQ multiplex PCR, the repertoire was profiled, and TCRdb retains in-frame clones only, with some absent. The sample shows roughly 2.2 million clones, 92% of them seen only once. About this clone: The sample contains more than one DNA sequence encoding this CDR3.

The sequenced sample consisted of naive CD4+ T cells from PBMCs. Regarding subset: CD45RA+ positively selected. The TCR originated in a man younger than 30 in good health. Some clones in this sample may be carry-over from other donors' samples. This sequence joins TRBV7-2 and TRBJ2-2, with D uncertain. The CDR3 sequence is CASSTTNTGELFF. DNA of the CDR3: TGTGCCAGCAGTACAACGAACACCGGGGAGCTGTTTTTT.